This TCR beta chain was identified during a study of T cells in Graves' hyperthyroidism and ophthalmopathy. Study-wide results and caveats: The majority of expanded thyroid clonotypes above 0.001 also appeared in blood.

RNA transcripts provided the source from which TCR beta CDR3 regions were amplified. HTBI primers were the set used in a first-round RT-PCR of the TCR CDR3. MiXCR, run by TCRdb on the multiplex PCR reads, gives a single entry per CDR3 protein. The sample lists approximately 220,000 distinct CDR3 sequences; about a sixth were seen once. This clonotype was seen repeatedly, ten times or more. Its target is unknown. The V end lost 3 bases, the J end lost 0 bases, and 13 bases lay between the germline ends. This CDR3 contains 16 residues. Germline V CDR1 and CDR2: SGHTA, FQGNSA. The sequenced material came from blood. The receptor comes from a man aged 40-49 years with Graves' hyperthyroidism. The genes are TRBV7-2 and TRBJ2-3; D is unclear. This CDR3 reads CASSLRRTSSTDTQYF. The CDR3 DNA reads TGTGCCAGCAGCTTGCGGCGTACCAGCAGCACAGATACGCAGTATTTT.